The TCR beta chain described here comes from a study of T cells in Graves' hyperthyroidism and ophthalmopathy. Diagnosing involved the use of clinical symptoms, serum thyroxine and TRAb, thyroid ultrasound and orbital computed tomography. This sample holds PBMCs from 8.5 to 10 ml fresh peripheral blood. The CDR3 regions of TCR beta were amplified from RNA transcripts. HTBI primers were used for first-round RT-PCR of the TCR CDR3. Using its own MiXCR run on the multiplex PCR reads, TCRdb lists one record per CDR3 protein. This repertoire shows hundreds of thousands of distinct CDR3 sequences, roughly a sixth found once; its top ten account for approximately 15%. The CDR3 sequence is 13 residues long. CDR1 and CDR2 (germline): SGHRS, YFSETQ. Trimming took 5 bases from V and 2 from J, leaving 10 bases between them.

The sample was blood. The sequence was obtained from a woman aged 50 to 65 with Graves' hyperthyroidism that later progressed to Graves' ophthalmopathy. This rearrangement joins TRBV5-1 to TRBJ2-5; weak D call: TRBD2 (5 bases). CDR3 coding DNA: TGCGCCAGCAGGGTCAGCGGACAAGAGACCCAGTACTTC. Its translation is CASRVSGQETQYF.